Following are 13 T cell receptor beta chains from one sample sequenced in a study of CD8 T cells in Susac syndrome. It was with random hexamers that 0.5 to 1 ug RNA was reverse transcribed. Each CDR3 protein gets one entry after TCRdb re-called the immunoSEQ multiplex PCR reads with MiXCR. This sample carries about 150,000 distinct CDR3 sequences, 90% to 96% of them seen once, and the ten largest clones take 0.065% to 0.1%. Sequenced material: CD4+ T cells from PBMCs. These receptors came from a human donor with Susac syndrome.

V is TRBV12-3 or TRBV12-4 and J is TRBJ2-3; 9 bases are shared with TRBD2. The CDR3 has 16 residues. Trimming cost V 5 bases and J 2 bases; bases outside gene matches: 8. CDR3 protein: CASSGTSFLTTDTQYF. CDR3 bases: TGTGCCAGCAGTGGGACTAGCTTTTTGACCACAGATACGCAGTATTTT.

This rearrangement joins TRBV20-1 to TRBJ1-1; possible D gene TRBD1, 5 bases. Germline CDR1 reads DFQATT; CDR2 reads SNEGSKA (reference sequence). This CDR3 comprises 13 residues. Trimming removed 5 bases from V and 4 bases from J, with 14 bases in between. CDR3 residues: CSAARGGGTEAFF. CDR3 DNA sequence: TGCAGTGCTGCCCGCGGGGGGGGCACTGAAGCTTTCTTT.

This chain connects TRBV20-1 to TRBJ1-1, with a weak D call TRBD1 (5 bases). V gave up 3 bases and J gave up 1 base, with 9 bases separating them. CDR3 length: 13 amino acids. CDR1 is DFQATT, CDR2 SNEGSKA, per germline (reference sequence). CDR3 coding DNA: TGCAGTGCTAGTCGGACAAGGAACACTGAAGCTTTCTTT. Translating it yields CSASRTRNTEAFF.

The V call is TRBV29-1, the J call TRBJ2-7; 7 positions agree with TRBD2. Germline CDR1 SQVTM, CDR2 ANQGSEA. This CDR3 region has 12 residues. V dropped 4 bases and J dropped 5; count of bases not matched to a gene: 5. CDR3 bases: TGCAGCGTTGGCCCTAGCGGTAACGAGCAGTACTTC. Residues: CSVGPSGNEQYF.

The V gene is TRBV27, the J gene TRBJ2-1; 9 bases agree with TRBD2. Looked up from germline, CDR1 is MNHEY and CDR2 is SMNVEV (reference sequence). The J segment lost 6 bases and the V segment lost 5 bases, leaving 8 bases of the junction unmatched. The CDR3 runs to 15 residues. This chain's CDR3 is CASSTRAGGINEQFF. For the CDR3, the DNA is TGTGCCAGCAGTACACGAGCGGGAGGTATCAATGAGCAGTTCTTC.

In DNA form, the CDR3 reads TGCAGCGTCCGGGGGGGGCCGAACACTGAAGCTTTCTTT. It translates to CSVRGGPNTEAFF. The V gene is TRBV29-1, the J gene TRBJ1-1; D perhaps matches TRBD1 (6 bases). This CDR3 contains 13 residues. From germline, CDR1 is SQVTM and CDR2 ANQGSEA. Trimming pared 6 bases from V and 1 base from J, leaving 12 bases between.

This clonotype appeared once. The chain carries TRBV4-1 and TRBJ1-5; D not certain. This CDR3 spans 12 amino acids. The germline V and J ends were trimmed by 0 bases and 7 bases, with 4 bases remaining between them. CDR1 MGHRA and CDR2 YSYEKL come from the germline V gene. The CDR3 DNA follows: TGCGCCAGCAGCCAAGAAGGGCAGCCCCAGCATTTT. Amino acids: CASSQEGQPQHF.

Here the CDR3 DNA reads TGCAGTGCTAGTGGGGGTGGTGAAAAACTGTTTTTT. It translates to CSASGGGEKLFF. The rearrangement uses TRBV20-1 and TRBJ1-4, with D tentatively TRBD1 (5 bases). This CDR3 is built from 12 residues. Germline CDR1 reads DFQATT; CDR2 reads SNEGSKA (reference sequence). Trimming left V 3 bases short and J 7 bases short, with 9 bases between.

This clonotype was recorded only once. The chain combines TRBV12-3 or TRBV12-4 with TRBJ2-2; 12 bases agree with TRBD2. This CDR3 has 16 residues. Germline trimming cut 6 bases from V and 6 bases from J; bases unmatched to any gene: 8. The CDR3 nucleotides are TGTGCCAGCAGACTGACTAGCGGGAGTTCCCCCGGGGAGCTGTTTTTT. Its protein is CASRLTSGSSPGELFF.

This chain joins TRBV21-1 and TRBJ2-7; the table's D call TRBD1 went unverified against the DNA. TRBV21-1 is listed as a pseudogene. The CDR3 contains 14 residues. The CDR3: CASSKTGFPYEQYF. In nucleotides, the CDR3 is TGTGCCAGCAGCAAGACAGGGTTCCCCTACGAGCAGTACTTC.

The CDR3 coding sequence is TGTGCCACCAGCAGAGGGGGCCAGGGGGCTAAAGAGACCCAGTACTTC. The encoded protein is CATSRGGQGAKETQYF. The rearrangement uses TRBV15 and TRBJ2-5, with 8 nucleotides matching TRBD1. This CDR3 contains 16 residues. From germline, CDR1 is LNHNV and CDR2 YYDKDF (reference sequence). After removal of 1 base from V and 3 bases from J, the junction contained 7 bases not matched to a gene.

The chain recombines TRBV29-1 with TRBJ2-1; 10 nucleotides line up with TRBD2. The CDR3 sequence is 15 residues long. V lost 6 bases to trimming and J lost 7 bases; unmatched junction nucleotides: 12. The germline CDR1 and CDR2 sequences are SQVTM and ANQGSEA. CDR3: CSVGHLAGVGNEQFF. CDR3 nucleotides: TGCAGCGTCGGACACCTAGCGGGAGTTGGTAATGAGCAGTTCTTC.

The CDR3 loop is CSADWGPGTEAFF. CDR3 DNA: TGCAGTGCCGATTGGGGCCCGGGCACTGAAGCTTTCTTT. The chain combines TRBV20-1 with TRBJ1-1, with D possibly TRBD1 on 5 matching bases. Trimming took 6 bases from V and 4 from J, leaving 15 bases between them. The germline V gene has CDR1 DFQATT and CDR2 SNEGSKA (reference sequence). This CDR3 spans 13 amino acids.